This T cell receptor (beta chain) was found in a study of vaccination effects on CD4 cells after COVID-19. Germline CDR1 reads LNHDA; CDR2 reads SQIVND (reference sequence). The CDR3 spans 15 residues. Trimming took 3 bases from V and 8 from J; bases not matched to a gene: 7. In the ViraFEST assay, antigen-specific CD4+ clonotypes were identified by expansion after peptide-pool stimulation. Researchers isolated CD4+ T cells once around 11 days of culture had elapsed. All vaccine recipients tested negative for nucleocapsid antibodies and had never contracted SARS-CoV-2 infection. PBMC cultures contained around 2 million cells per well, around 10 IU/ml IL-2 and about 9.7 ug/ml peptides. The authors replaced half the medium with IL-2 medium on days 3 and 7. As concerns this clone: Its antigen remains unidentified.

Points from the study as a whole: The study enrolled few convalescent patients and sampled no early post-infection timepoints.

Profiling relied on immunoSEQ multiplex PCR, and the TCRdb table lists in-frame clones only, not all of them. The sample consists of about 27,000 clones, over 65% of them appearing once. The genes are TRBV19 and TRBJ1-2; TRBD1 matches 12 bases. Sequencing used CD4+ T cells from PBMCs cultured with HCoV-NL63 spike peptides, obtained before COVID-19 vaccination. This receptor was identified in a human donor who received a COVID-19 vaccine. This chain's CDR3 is CASSIGTGGAWGYTF. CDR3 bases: TGTGCCAGTAGTATTGGGACAGGGGGCGCGTGGGGCTACACCTTC.